The 6 T cell receptor beta chains reported below all come from one sample, sequenced in a study of T-cell reconstitution after alpha-beta-depleted transplantation in children. Library preparation (for TCRbeta) was performed with unique molecular identifiers. One entry per CDR3 protein, called by TCRdb with MiXCR from the PCR reads. The data contain approximately 300,000 distinct CDR3 sequences, more than 9% of them singletons. This specimen consisted of peripheral blood, obtained 180 days after TCRalphabeta/CD19-depleted stem cell transplant. The receptors originated from a male patient aged 2-15 years who had a stem cell transplant for chronic granulomatous disease, so the T cells may come from the graft donor.

In the case of this clonotype: A read error may be the cause here, since a much bigger clone is one base away. The chain combines TRBV6-2 or TRBV6-3 with TRBJ2-4; TRBD2 agrees at 11 bases. CDR3 length: 15 amino acids. The V and J ends lost 6 bases and 12 bases, in that order; junction bases with no gene match: 13. Germline values: CDR1 MNHEY, CDR2 SVGEGT. Here the CDR3 reads CASRRVAGGPDTQYF. CDR3 nucleotide sequence: TGTGCCAGCAGGAGAGTAGCGGGGGGGCCGGACACTCAGTACTTC.

This clonotype was detected only a few times. The V call is TRBV28, the J call TRBJ1-4; no reliable D call. Trimming cost V 6 bases and J 0 bases, with 11 bases left between them. Germline loops: CDR1 MDHEN, CDR2 SYDVKM. This CDR3 is 15 amino acids long. The CDR3 coding sequence is TGTGCCAGCAGGCCCCGATACACAACTAATGAAAAACTGTTTTTT. This gives the protein CASRPRYTTNEKLFF.

At least ten counts were recorded for this clonotype. The gene calls are TRBV20-1 and TRBJ2-1, with 7 bases aligning to TRBD1. V lost 0 bases, J lost 5 bases, and 7 bases stayed unmatched. This CDR3 has 15 residues. Germline CDR1 is DFQATT and CDR2 is SNEGSKA (reference sequence). CDR3 sequence: CSARDLRTGDNEQFF. The CDR3 region has the DNA TGCAGTGCTAGAGATCTACGAACAGGGGACAATGAGCAGTTCTTC.

The sample holds many counts of this clonotype. The V gene is TRBV9, the J gene TRBJ2-2, with 8 bases aligning to TRBD2. The CDR3 spans 14 residues. Germline values: CDR1 SGDLS, CDR2 YYNGEE. The J segment lost 4 bases and the V segment lost 4 bases, leaving 3 bases of the junction unmatched. The CDR3 DNA reads TGTGCCAGCAGCCCCGGGACTAGCACCGGGGAGCTGTTTTTT. It specifies CASSPGTSTGELFF. The full variable domain, in which reference TRBV9 and TRBJ2-2 provide the parts outside the CDR3, is DSGVTQTPKHLITATGQRVTLRCSPRSGDLSVYWYQQSLDQGLQFLIQYYNGEERAKGNILERFSAQQFPDLHSELNLSSLELGDSALYFCASSPGTSTGELFFGEGSRLTVL.

The CDR3 loop is CASSPKQGNQPQHF. The CDR3 DNA is TGTGCCAGCTCACCGAAACAGGGCAATCAGCCCCAGCATTTT. The chain carries TRBV18 and TRBJ1-5, with a possible D match to TRBD1 (5 bases). This CDR3 is built from 14 residues. V was shortened by 3 bases and J by 2 bases, with 8 bases between the two germline ends. Per germline, CDR1 KGHSH and CDR2 LQKENI.

Only one count was recorded for this clonotype. The chain combines TRBV5-4 with TRBJ2-3; 7 positions agree with TRBD2. The CDR3 loop spans 16 amino acids. The trim removed 1 base at V and 0 bases at J, leaving 5 bases unmatched. Germline V gene sequence: CDR1 SGHNT, CDR2 YYREEE (reference sequence). The CDR3 region has the DNA TGTGCCAGCAGCTTGAGGCGGGGGTCTAGCACAGATACGCAGTATTTT. This codes for CASSLRRGSSTDTQYF.